A selection of T cell receptor beta chains follows, all from one sample in a study of CD8 T cells in ankylosing spondylitis. From the 5' RACE reads, TCRdb called clonotypes with MiXCR, one entry per CDR3 protein. The sample lists around 130,000 distinct CDR3 sequences, 7% seen once, with 9% to 15% in the top ten. The sequencing sample was made of blood, either unsorted or a sorted T cell fraction (not recorded which). The receptors come from a male donor with ankylosing spondylitis or in good health (not recorded which). Each CDR3 is given without its conserved first and last residue.

TRBV20-1	TRBJ1-1	SARADEGASTEAF
TRBV20-1	TRBJ2-3	SAVVAGGSTDTQY
TRBV5-1	TRBJ2-7	ASSYGDHYEQY
TRBV5-1	TRBJ2-3	ASSLAGLAGFTDTQY
TRBV5-1	TRBJ2-1	ASSSWDRAGNEQF
TRBV5-1	TRBJ2-4	ASRRGELAKNIQY
TRBV4-2	TRBJ2-1	ASSQGAGFNEQF
TRBV20-1	TRBJ2-7	SARGFVFYEQY
TRBV5-1	TRBJ2-3	ASSLERTADTQY
TRBV28	TRBJ1-2	ASSLTKKDYT
TRBV5-1	TRBJ2-7	ASSLTSGSTDEQY
TRBV7-3	TRBJ2-5	ASSFFGTVQETQY
TRBV7-9	TRBJ2-5	ASSLADEETQY
TRBV2	TRBJ1-5	ASSGEGQPQH
TRBV12-3/TRBV12-4	TRBJ2-7	ASSFIGSSYEQY
TRBV7-2	TRBJ2-3	ASSLLFSTDTQY
TRBV28	TRBJ1-4	ASSRAVATNEKLF
TRBV5-1	TRBJ1-2	ASRGDSLLYGYT
TRBV29-1	TRBJ2-7	SGGTGSYEQY
TRBV5-1	TRBJ1-1	ASSAGTENTEAF
TRBV5-1	TRBJ2-7	ASRIPGQGTYEQY
TRBV5-1	TRBJ1-2	ASSLAQGHSYGYT
TRBV20-1	TRBJ1-2	SARDLQDHANYGYT
TRBV12-3/TRBV12-4	TRBJ2-7	ASRGTGASEQY
TRBV4-2	TRBJ2-2	ASSELGRGDFTGELF
TRBV7-7	TRBJ2-1	ASSFRGPPYNEQF
TRBV28	TRBJ1-2	ASSYGSSGYT
TRBV7-3	TRBJ2-1	ASSLTSGDNNEQF
TRBV20-1	TRBJ2-7	SAIDGSESRYEQY
TRBV20-1	TRBJ2-3	SASTGIVLNTQY
TRBV12-3/TRBV12-4	TRBJ1-3	ASRGQGGNTIY
TRBV9	TRBJ1-2	ASTLMTGGNYGYT
TRBV7-2	TRBJ2-5	ASSLGDRVFQETQY
TRBV20-1	TRBJ2-3	SARESTDTQY
TRBV5-1	TRBJ2-2	ASSLVNTGELF